This T cell receptor beta chain was captured by sequencing in a study of OX40 agonist ivuxolimab in advanced cancers. Some background on the complete study: The costimulatory receptor OX40 (CD134) was targeted by ivuxolimab, a fully human IgG2 agonistic monoclonal antibody. Intravenous ivuxolimab was administered to patients every 2 weeks at six dose levels: 0.01, 0.1, 0.3, 1.5, 3 and 10 mg/kg. Prior anti-PD-1, anti-PD-L1 or anti-CTLA-4 therapy was permitted, and about 40% of dose-escalation patients had received checkpoint inhibitors. Among the roughly 50 dose-escalation patients, some 20 had hepatocellular carcinoma, roughly 15 melanoma, 9 renal cell carcinoma and 9 head and neck cancer. The paper reports the monotherapy dose-escalation portion (N of about 52 patients) of the phase I ivuxolimab trial. In the dose-escalation cohort, more than 75% of patients were male, and the mean age was approximately 60 years, with a range of roughly 23 to 85. Peripheral TCRbeta sequencing aimed to test whether ivuxolimab altered TCR sequence diversity and caused clonal T-cell expansion. Partial responses were achieved by three dose-escalation patients, of whom one had hepatocellular carcinoma and two had cutaneous melanoma.

This clone is considered medium-sized (0.01 to 0.1%). The target of this receptor is not known. Nothing much larger sits one base from this clone, and base qualities are not available. For sequencing of the TCRbeta CDR3 region, genomic DNA was extracted from the sorted cells. The immunoSEQ Assay was used to sequence the TCRbeta CDR3 regions. TCRdb stores this immuneACCESS table with in-frame sequences only. Part of the clones is absent; in the studies checked, under half of the shortfall reflects unresolved V genes, and no reason is known for the rest. The sample table contains 55,000 to 85,000 clones; only one count was recorded for 85% to 90% of them. 0.6% to 0.8% of the sample is in the top ten clones. CDR1 and CDR2, per the germline V gene, are KGHSH and LQKENI. From V the trimming removes 5 bases and from J it removes 0 bases, while the gene matches leave 4 bases of the junction unaccounted for. Counted from cysteine to phenylalanine, this CDR3 has 15 amino acids. Only the CDR3 portion is preserved as DNA: 45 bases, with reading frame beginning at the first base.

Patients with a history of autoimmune disease or receiving systemic immunosuppression were excluded from the trial. Peripheral blood for TCR sequencing was drawn from every dose cohort at baseline, at cycle 4 day 1 and at cycle 7 day 1. The samples were drawn from a first-in-human, open-label, multicenter phase I dose-escalation trial of ivuxolimab. Adults with locally advanced or metastatic melanoma, renal cell carcinoma, hepatocellular carcinoma or head and neck squamous cell carcinoma were enrolled in the trial. CD4+ and CD8+ T cells were sorted separately from peripheral blood before TCR sequencing. The research as a whole found: On average, CD8+ T cells showed more expanded clones than CD4+ T cells after ivuxolimab. Low levels of normalized T-cell clonal expansion were also seen in some nonresponding patients. In partial responders in the 0.1-3.0 mg/kg groups, normalized peripheral clonal expansion was found to be among the lowest, especially among CD8+ T cells. At doses of 0.1 to 3.0 mg/kg, clonal expansion of both CD4+ and CD8+ blood T cells was observed from baseline to week 6. Antigen specificity was not determined for the clonally expanded peripheral T cells.

Rearrangement joined TRBV18 to TRBJ1-5, and 7 bases in between align with TRBD1. The TCR was taken from an adult with an advanced solid tumor such as melanoma, head and neck, liver or kidney cancer. The specimen was CD4+ or CD8+ T cells sorted from blood, collected in a trial of the OX40 agonist ivuxolimab. The bases are TGTGCCAGCTCAACTAACAGGGGTAGCAATCAGCCCCAGCATTTT. The translation is CASSTNRGSNQPQHF. The CDR3, completed at both ends by the reference TRBV18 and TRBJ1-5 genes, gives the full variable domain NAGVMQNPRHLVRRRGQEARLRCSPMKGHSHVYWYRQLPEEGLKFMVYLQKENIIDESGMPKERFSAEFPKEGPSILRIQQVVRGDSAAYFCASSTNRGSNQPQHFGDGTRLSIL.